The 32 T cell receptor beta chains below were found in one sample sequenced in a study of blood T cell repertoires in COVID-19. This table comes from immunoSEQ multiplex PCR, and its TCRdb copy is limited to in-frame clones, with some not included. Of a few hundred thousand clones in the sample, around 83% were seen once. The sample was peripheral blood. Source of these receptors: a woman in her forties or fifties with acute or convalescent COVID-19.

The J gene is TRBJ2-5, the V gene TRBV28; 8 bases fit TRBD2. Germline V lookup: CDR1 MDHEN, CDR2 SYDVKM. This CDR3 has 16 amino acids. V trimming: 5 bases; J trimming: 2 bases; junction bases outside the gene matches: 10. The CDR3 spells CASSPTGTGGQETQYF. Here the CDR3 DNA reads TGTGCCAGCAGTCCCACAGGAACGGGGGGGCAAGAGACCCAGTACTTC.

V gene TRBV2 combines with J gene TRBJ2-7, with D possibly TRBD1 on 6 matching bases. This CDR3 is 15 amino acids long. The germline CDR1 and CDR2 sequences are SNHLY and FYNNEI. Trimming took 6 bases from V and 4 from J, leaving 19 bases between them. CDR3 nucleotides: TGTGCCAGCAGACCCCCCCGGGCAGGGGATTACGAGCAGTACTTC. It specifies CASRPPRAGDYEQYF.

This sequence joins TRBV9 and TRBJ2-2, with D possibly being TRBD1 (5 bases). CDR1 and CDR2 from the germline V gene are SGDLS and YYNGEE. Deletions cut 1 base from V and 2 bases from J, with 9 bases between. The CDR3 has 15 residues. The CDR3 coding sequence is TGTGCCAGCAGCGTAATGCAGGGAAACACCGGGGAGCTGTTTTTT. Its protein is CASSVMQGNTGELFF.

This rearrangement joins TRBV5-5 to TRBJ2-2; perhaps TRBD1 as D (6 bases). Trimming cost V 0 bases and J 5 bases, with 14 bases left between them. The length of the CDR3 is 16 residues. In germline, CDR1 is SGHKS, CDR2 YYEKEE (reference sequence). CDR3 residues: CASSLVGQRRTGELFF. CDR3 nucleotide sequence: TGTGCCAGCAGCTTGGTCGGACAGCGGAGGACCGGGGAGCTGTTTTTT.

The DNA of the CDR3 is TGTGCCAGCAGTTTAGGACAGTATCAGCCCCAGCATTTT. It encodes CASSLGQYQPQHF. This sequence joins TRBV12-3 or TRBV12-4 and TRBJ1-5, with D perhaps TRBD1 (5 bases). Trimming removed 1 base at V and 5 bases at J, with 6 bases between. There are 13 residues in the CDR3.

This clone was seen only a few times. This sequence joins TRBV6-5 and TRBJ1-2, with D possibly being TRBD1 (6 bases). The CDR3 totals 13 residues. From germline, CDR1 is MNHEY and CDR2 SVGAGI. Trimming removed 6 bases from V and 1 base from J, with 9 bases in between. The CDR3 is CASSPRGNYGYTF. Written as DNA, the CDR3 is TGTGCCAGCAGCCCCAGGGGTAACTATGGCTACACCTTC.

The rearrangement joins TRBV4-2 to TRBJ2-1; D might be TRBD2 (6 bases). This CDR3 region has 15 residues. Germline CDR1 is LGHNA and CDR2 is YNFKEQ. Trimming shortened V by 0 bases and J by 2 bases, and 8 bases separated the two germline ends. The chain's CDR3 is CASSQETRPYNEQFF. The DNA for the CDR3 is TGTGCCAGCAGCCAAGAGACTAGACCCTACAATGAGCAGTTCTTC.

This chain links TRBV19 with TRBJ2-7; a possible D gene is TRBD1 (5 bases). The V end was cut by 8 bases, the J end by 3 bases, with 11 bases between. Germline V gives CDR1 LNHDA, CDR2 SQIVND (reference sequence). The length of the CDR3 is 12 residues. For the CDR3, the DNA is TGTGCCAGTTCGGACAAGGGCTACGAGCAGTACTTC. Translated: CASSDKGYEQYF.

V gene TRBV21-1 combines with J gene TRBJ2-7; no check of the table's D call, TRBD1, against the DNA was made. TRBV21-1 is a listed pseudogene. This CDR3 is 21 amino acids long. The CDR3 sequence: CASSDRGSRFSPKRRHNGQYF. CDR3 nucleotides: TGTGCCAGCTCCGACAGGGGCTCAAGGTTTTCGCCGAAACGGCGGCACAACGGGCAGTACTTC.

The rearrangement links TRBV7-2 to TRBJ2-3; a weak D match, TRBD2 (5 bases). This CDR3 is built from 12 residues. With 1 base removed from V and 15 bases from J, the gap between germline ends came to 14 bases. CDR1 SGHTA and CDR2 FQGNSA come from the germline V gene. CDR3 protein: CASSLEISAGYF. DNA for the CDR3: TGTGCCAGCAGCTTAGAGATTAGCGCGGGCTATTTT.

The chain joins TRBV4-1 to TRBJ2-5; 9 bases match TRBD2. Germline assignment: CDR1 MGHRA and CDR2 YSYEKL. The CDR3 contains 16 residues. The V segment lost 1 base and the J segment 4 bases; nucleotides outside the gene matches: 7. In DNA form, the CDR3 reads TGCGCCAGCAGCCAAGGTCTCGGGCGGGGGGGAGAGACCCAGTACTTC. It encodes CASSQGLGRGGETQYF.

The rearrangement uses TRBV2 and TRBJ2-1; D is possibly TRBD2 (6 bases). The CDR3 contains 14 residues. Germline CDR1 is SNHLY and CDR2 is FYNNEI. Trimming shortened V by 4 bases and J by 4 bases, and 11 bases separated the two germline ends. CDR3 amino acids: CASSASGYYNEQFF. The CDR3 DNA reads as TGTGCCAGCAGTGCCAGCGGGTATTACAATGAGCAGTTCTTC.

The V gene is TRBV6-5, the J gene TRBJ2-1; a weak D match, TRBD1 (6 bases). The CDR3 covers 14 residues. Germline values: CDR1 MNHEY, CDR2 SVGAGI. Trimming cost V 6 bases and J 8 bases, with 17 bases left between them. The CDR3 DNA reads as TGTGCCAGCAGACCTCCAGGGGATATTGATGAGCAGTTCTTC. Its protein product is CASRPPGDIDEQFF.

The chain couples TRBV5-1 to TRBJ2-5; TRBD1 aligns across 8 bases. The CDR3 sequence is 14 residues long. Per germline, CDR1 SGHRS and CDR2 YFSETQ. V was pared by 4 bases and J by 5 bases, with 7 bases of the junction left unmatched. For the CDR3, the DNA is TGCGCCAGCAGCCCGGGACAGGCCTACGAGACCCAGTACTTC. Translation gives CASSPGQAYETQYF.

The table lists this clone with a count of one. V is TRBV4-3 and J is TRBJ2-5, with 7 bases aligning to TRBD2. Trimming took 0 bases from V and 4 from J; bases not matched to a gene: 5. The CDR3 spans 15 residues. The germline gives CDR1 LGHNA, CDR2 YSLEER. This CDR3 is CASSQDLSGRETQYF. The CDR3 bases are TGCGCCAGCAGCCAAGACCTTAGCGGGCGAGAGACCCAGTACTTC.

The chain couples TRBV5-4 to TRBJ1-1, with a tentative D call TRBD1 (6 bases). This CDR3 has 14 amino acids. V lost 9 bases to trimming and J lost 8 bases, with 23 bases between them. Looked up from germline, CDR1 is SGHNT and CDR2 is YYREEE (reference sequence). The CDR3 protein is CATSDPNRELEAFF. The CDR3 DNA reads TGTGCCACCAGTGATCCTAACAGGGAACTGGAAGCTTTCTTT.

A note on this clone: The sample has other DNA sequences that encode this CDR3 too. V gene TRBV5-1 combines with J gene TRBJ1-6, with a possible D match to TRBD1 (6 bases). The CDR3 consists of 14 residues. Germline V gene data show CDR1 as SGHRS and CDR2 as YFSETQ. V gave up 2 bases and J gave up 7 bases, with 10 bases separating them. The CDR3 loop reads CASSLGDKNSPLHF. The CDR3 region has the DNA TGCGCCAGCAGCTTAGGGGACAAAAATTCACCCCTCCACTTT. Looking up the rest from reference TRBV5-1 and TRBJ1-6 gives the full variable domain: KAGVTQTPRYLIKTRGQQVTLSCSPISGHRSVSWYQQTPGQGLQFLFEYFSETQRNKGNFPGRFSGRQFSNSRSEMNVSTLELGDSALYLCASSLGDKNSPLHFGNGTRLTVT.

The chain uses TRBV12-5 and TRBJ2-3; a possible D gene is TRBD2 (6 bases). The CDR3 is made up of 13 amino acids. V was shortened by 3 bases and J by 5 bases, with 9 bases between the two germline ends. From germline, CDR1 is LGHNT and CDR2 FRNRAP. The CDR3 nucleotides are TGTGCTAGTGGTTTCTCGGGGGAAGATACGCAGTATTTT. Its protein product is CASGFSGEDTQYF.

J is TRBJ1-1 and V is TRBV4-2, with D possibly being TRBD1 (6 bases). Germline CDR1 LGHNA, CDR2 YNFKEQ. The CDR3 has 15 amino acids. Deletions cut 0 bases from V and 7 bases from J, with 15 bases between. The CDR3 sequence: CASSQDQQGSVEAFF. The CDR3 coding sequence is TGTGCCAGCAGCCAAGATCAGCAGGGGTCGGTTGAAGCTTTCTTT.

This clone has only one observation. The chain carries TRBV28 and TRBJ2-1, with a possible D match to TRBD1 (6 bases). Germline CDR1 MDHEN, CDR2 SYDVKM. V lost 6 bases and J lost 8, with 14 bases in between. The CDR3 loop spans 13 amino acids. CDR3 sequence reads: CASRKQGIDEQFF. The CDR3 DNA reads as TGTGCCAGCAGAAAACAGGGTATCGATGAGCAGTTCTTC.

The J gene is TRBJ2-7, the V gene TRBV18, with D perhaps matching TRBD2 (6 bases). Trimming took 3 bases from V and 4 from J, leaving 10 bases between them. Germline V lookup: CDR1 KGHSH, CDR2 LQKENI. CDR3 length: 13 amino acids. DNA of the CDR3: TGTGCCAGCTCACCCGGGACTCGTTACGAGCAGTACTTC. Translation gives CASSPGTRYEQYF.

The chain has TRBV9 and TRBJ2-3; D not certain. Between the trimmed V and J ends, which lost 0 bases and 0 bases, there was a span of 5 bases. The CDR3 totals 14 residues. CDR1 and CDR2 from the germline V gene are SGDLS and YYNGEE. The DNA for the CDR3 is TGTGCCAGCAGCGTAGCTACTAGCACAGATACGCAGTATTTT. It is translated as CASSVATSTDTQYF.

The rearrangement uses TRBV10-2 and TRBJ2-4; D call uncertain. The CDR3 contains 13 residues. V was cut by 0 bases and J by 6 bases, with 6 bases left in between. Germline-derived CDR1 and CDR2 are WSHSY and SAAADI. DNA for the CDR3: TGCGCCAGCAGTGAGTCTCTCCGAAACATTCAGTACTTC. It is translated as CASSESLRNIQYF.

CDR3 loop: CASSFQGSYGYTF. The CDR3 DNA sequence: TGTGCCAGTAGTTTTCAGGGCAGCTATGGCTACACCTTC. This chain uses TRBV19 with TRBJ1-2; weak D call: TRBD1 (5 bases). In germline, CDR1 is LNHDA, CDR2 SQIVND (reference sequence). Trimming took off 5 bases at V and 4 bases at J, with 11 bases between the two ends. The CDR3 covers 13 residues.

CDR3 sequence (DNA): TGCGCCAGCAGCTTGAATAGCTACGAGCAGTACTTC. Encoded protein: CASSLNSYEQYF. The rearrangement joins TRBV5-1 to TRBJ2-7; no clear D gene. From germline, CDR1 is SGHRS and CDR2 YFSETQ. Deletions cut 1 base from V and 3 bases from J, with 5 bases between. The CDR3 covers 12 residues. Based on the CDR3 plus reference TRBV5-1 and TRBJ2-7, the full variable domain is KAGVTQTPRYLIKTRGQQVTLSCSPISGHRSVSWYQQTPGQGLQFLFEYFSETQRNKGNFPGRFSGRQFSNSRSEMNVSTLELGDSALYLCASSLNSYEQYFGPGTRLTVT.

This clone was observed once. The J gene is TRBJ2-1, the V gene TRBV7-9; 13 nucleotides align to TRBD2. Germline CDR1 and CDR2: SEHNR and FQNEAQ (reference sequence). The V gene end was trimmed by 11 bases and the J gene end by 4 bases; junction bases not matched to a gene: 5. The CDR3 totals 14 residues. This CDR3 reads CAGQLAGGYNEQFF. In DNA, the CDR3 is TGTGCCGGCCAACTAGCGGGGGGGTACAATGAGCAGTTCTTC.

The V gene is TRBV12-3 or TRBV12-4, the J gene TRBJ1-2, with 9 bases aligning to TRBD1. The CDR3 is 13 amino acids. V was pared by 4 bases and J by 7 bases, with 4 bases of the junction left unmatched. CDR3: CASSWGQGRGYTF. The CDR3 DNA reads TGTGCCAGCAGTTGGGGACAGGGTCGTGGCTACACCTTC.

J is TRBJ2-3 and V is TRBV3-1 (or the pseudogene TRBV3-2); no reliable D call. Between the trimmed V and J ends, which lost 1 base and 2 bases, there was a span of 13 bases. The germline gives CDR1 LGHDT, CDR2 YNNKEL (reference sequence). The CDR3 sequence is 16 residues long. CDR3 coding DNA: TGTGCCAGCAGCCAAGGACTCCGTCCTGTCACAGATACGCAGTATTTT. Protein sequence: CASSQGLRPVTDTQYF.

The rearrangement joins TRBV6-5 to TRBJ2-4; TRBD1 agrees at 10 bases. The germline V gene encodes CDR1 MNHEY and CDR2 SVGAGI. CDR3 length: 15 amino acids. Trimming cost V 5 bases and J 3 bases; bases outside gene matches: 4. The DNA of the CDR3 is TGTGCCAGCAGTCCGGGACAGGGGAACAAAAACATTCAGTACTTC. Translated, it gives CASSPGQGNKNIQYF.

V gene TRBV5-1 combines with J gene TRBJ2-3; a weak D match, TRBD2 (5 bases). The germline V gene encodes CDR1 SGHRS and CDR2 YFSETQ. The CDR3 totals 13 residues. V lost 4 bases to trimming and J lost 3 bases, with 9 bases between them. The DNA of the CDR3 is TGCGCCAGCAGCACTGAGGGAACAGATACGCAGTATTTT. Translated, it gives CASSTEGTDTQYF.

The rearrangement joins TRBV19 to TRBJ2-2; 10 nucleotides line up with TRBD1. Germline assignment: CDR1 LNHDA and CDR2 SQIVND (reference sequence). V trimming: 5 bases; J trimming: 2 bases; junction bases outside the gene matches: 5. The CDR3 extends over 16 amino acids. The CDR3, as DNA: TGTGCCAGTAGTCATGGGACAGGGGTAAACACCGGGGAGCTGTTTTTT. Encoded protein: CASSHGTGVNTGELFF. Based on the CDR3 plus reference TRBV19 and TRBJ2-2, the full variable domain is DGGITQSPKYLFRKEGQNVTLSCEQNLNHDAMYWYRQDPGQGLRLIYYSQIVNDFQKGDIAEGYSVSREKKESFPLTVTSAQKNPTAFYLCASSHGTGVNTGELFFGEGSRLTVL.

The chain is built from TRBV7-9 and TRBJ2-1; possibly TRBD1 for D (6 bases). Trimming cost V 2 bases and J 2 bases, with 13 bases left between them. The CDR3 spans 16 residues. Per germline, CDR1 SEHNR and CDR2 FQNEAQ (reference sequence). The CDR3 loop is CASSLLLGATYNEQFF. DNA of the CDR3: TGTGCCAGCAGCTTATTGTTGGGGGCTACCTACAATGAGCAGTTCTTC.